What follows describes a single T cell receptor (beta chain). Produced via immunoSEQ multiplex PCR; TCRdb's table is partial and in-frame only. The sample consists of around 420,000 clones, approximately 90% of them appearing once. The sample comes from a study of Ad26.COV2.S vaccination and SARS-CoV-2 variants. Overall study context: Enrollment placed the donor in the COV1001 Ad26.COV2.S trial arm.

The CDR3 totals 14 residues. The germline gives CDR1 SGHNT, CDR2 YYREEE (reference sequence). J lost 0 bases, V lost 4 bases, and 2 bases had no gene match. Treatment of the sample: about 20 received Ad26.COV2.S at low or high dose, single or two shots; five or six received placebo; per-sample allocation not given. Sampling occurred on day 63 after the first vaccine or placebo injection. The sample came from a Boston adult aged 18-55 years. The specimen was peripheral blood, collected in a trial of Ad26.COV2.S vaccine versus placebo. The chain is built from TRBV5-4 and TRBJ1-1; 8 nucleotides match TRBD1. The TCR sequence derives from a person aged 18-65 years who received the Ad26.COV2.S COVID-19 vaccine or a placebo. The DNA of the CDR3 is TGTGCCAGCAGCCCGGGACAGGTGAACACTGAAGCTTTCTTT. Amino acids: CASSPGQVNTEAFF.